This T cell receptor (beta chain) was sequenced in a study of blood T cell repertoires in COVID-19. This CDR3 spans 16 amino acids. The ends were cut back, 3 bases at V and 2 bases at J, with 13 bases in the middle. CDR1 and CDR2 (germline): KGHSH, LQKENI. Original data processing: By means of reference gene primer amplification, nucleated cell counts were estimated. Clones were sequenced by immunoSEQ multiplex PCR, and TCRdb holds only the in-frame ones, with some missing. That table gives V, J and clone size, and the DNA gave D and trimming. The sample lists roughly 24,000 clones, about nine tenths seen once, with around 18% in the top ten.

The sample comprised peripheral blood. The J gene is TRBJ2-2, the V gene TRBV18, with a weak D call TRBD1 (6 bases). The receptor was isolated from a woman aged 80 or over with acute or convalescent COVID-19. The CDR3 DNA is TGTGCCAGCTCACCTCATCCGGGACAAAACACCGGGGAGCTGTTTTTT. Translating it yields CASSPHPGQNTGELFF.